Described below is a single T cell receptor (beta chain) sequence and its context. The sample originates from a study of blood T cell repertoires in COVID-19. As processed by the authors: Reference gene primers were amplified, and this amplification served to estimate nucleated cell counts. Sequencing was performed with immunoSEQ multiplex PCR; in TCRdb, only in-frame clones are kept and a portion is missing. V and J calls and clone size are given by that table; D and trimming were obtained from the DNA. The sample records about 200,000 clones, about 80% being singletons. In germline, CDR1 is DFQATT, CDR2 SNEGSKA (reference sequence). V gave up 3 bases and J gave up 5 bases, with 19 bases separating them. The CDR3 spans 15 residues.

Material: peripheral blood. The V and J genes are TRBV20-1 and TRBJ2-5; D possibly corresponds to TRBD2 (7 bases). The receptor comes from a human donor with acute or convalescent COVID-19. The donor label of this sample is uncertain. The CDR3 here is CSASSGAGAAETQYF. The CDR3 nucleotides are TGCAGTGCTAGTTCAGGGGCGGGAGCGGCCGAGACCCAGTACTTC.